This is a list of T cell receptor beta chains from one sample in a study of T cell responses to AZD1222 COVID-19 vaccine. The protocol was immunoSEQ multiplex PCR, while the TCRdb copy is restricted to in-frame clones and leaves out a portion. The table has fewer than 200,000 clones, roughly nine tenths seen once; the top ten hold over 1.5%. This sample comprised peripheral blood, obtained on day 0 of AZD1222 vaccination. The receptors derive from an adult in good health. CDR3s include the opening cysteine and the closing phenylalanine or tryptophan. The D gene is left open where the match is weak. For some rows the clone size is stated as once, few or many, or as a class when expanded; others skip it.

TRBJ1-4 | TRBV28 | NA | NA | TGTGCCAGCAGTTCCTACGGTGCAACTAATGAAAAACTGTTTTTT | CASSSYGATNEKLFF
TRBJ2-5 | TRBV19 | NA | NA | TGTGCCAGTAGTATGAATCTAGAAAAGACCCAGTACTTC | CASSMNLEKTQYF
TRBJ1-2 | TRBV5-1 | once | NA | TGCGCCAGCGGAGATGGAGGACGATCGGAAGGCTACACCTTC | CASGDGGRSEGYTF
TRBJ1-1 | TRBV5-4 | NA | TRBD1 | TGTGCCAGCAGCCCCAGGGACAGGGCTTTGAACACTGAAGCTTTCTTT | CASSPRDRALNTEAFF
TRBJ1-5 | TRBV28 | NA | NA | TGTGCCAGCAGTTTTCTGTATAGCAATCAGCCCCAGCATTTT | CASSFLYSNQPQHF
TRBJ2-2 | TRBV5-1 | once | NA | TGCGCCAGCAGCACAGGGAACACCGGGGAGCTGTTTTTT | CASSTGNTGELFF
TRBJ2-1 | TRBV19 | NA | NA | TGTGCCAGTAGTATTCCCCCGTCCGGCCGCTCCTACAATGAGCAGTTCTTC | CASSIPPSGRSYNEQFF
TRBJ1-2 | TRBV27 | once | NA | TGTGCCAGCAGTCGGGGTGGAGCACTCTATGGCTACACCTTC | CASSRGGALYGYTF
TRBJ1-3 | TRBV5-1 | NA | NA | TGCGCCAGCAGCTTGGACAGCCGCTCTGGAAACACCATATATTTT | CASSLDSRSGNTIYF
TRBJ2-7 | TRBV4-1 | NA | NA | TGCGCCAGCAGCCAAGTTTGGCGGAAATCCTACGAGCAGTACTTC | CASSQVWRKSYEQYF
TRBJ1-2 | TRBV6-4 | NA | TRBD1 | TGTGCCAGCAGTGAGAGTATAGGGGGCGACTATGGCTACACCTTC | CASSESIGGDYGYTF
TRBJ2-5 | TRBV10-3 | NA | NA | TGTGCCATCAGGGGGCAAGAGACCCAGTACTTC | CAIRGQETQYF
TRBJ2-7 | TRBV28 | NA | TRBD1 | TGTGCCAGCGACAGGGGCGGCGAGCAGTACTTC | CASDRGGEQYF
TRBJ2-2 | TRBV28 | NA | NA | TGTGCCAGCAGGCCCGGGACTAACACCGGGGAGCTGTTTTTT | CASRPGTNTGELFF
TRBJ2-1 | TRBV4-1 | once | NA | TGCGCCAGCAGCCAAGAGCGGGGTATAACGGGGAATGAGCAGTTCTTC | CASSQERGITGNEQFF
TRBJ1-2 | TRBV28 | NA | NA | TGTGCCAGCAGTACGGTTGGGGGCCCATATGGCTACACCTTC | CASSTVGGPYGYTF